This TCR beta chain comes out of a study of T cells in localized non-small cell lung cancer. This CDR3 has 13 residues. Looked up from germline, CDR1 is SGHVS and CDR2 is FQNEAQ. V lost 2 bases to trimming and J lost 1 base, with 5 bases between them. Findings of the study overall: Greater T cell density in blood accompanied longer overall survival. Tumor samples were not multi-region, leaving intratumor heterogeneity unexcluded. Adjacent lung exhibited a median of 57 among the 100 most abundant tumor clones. Of the tissues analyzed, uninvolved adjacent lung showed maximal T cell clonality, greater than tumor.

Method: immunoSEQ multiplex PCR; TCRdb's copy keeps in-frame clones and lacks some. The profile shows over 40,000 clones, more than 85% of them singletons. Note on this clone: Its antigen remains unknown.

This sample comprised peripheral blood, obtained before any cancer treatment. The chain joins TRBV7-8 to TRBJ2-5, with D unclear. The sequence was obtained from a woman aged 18 to 50 with stage III lung adenocarcinoma. DNA for the CDR3: TGTGCCAGCAGCTTACAGCCCCAAGAGACCCAGTACTTC. Its translation is CASSLQPQETQYF.